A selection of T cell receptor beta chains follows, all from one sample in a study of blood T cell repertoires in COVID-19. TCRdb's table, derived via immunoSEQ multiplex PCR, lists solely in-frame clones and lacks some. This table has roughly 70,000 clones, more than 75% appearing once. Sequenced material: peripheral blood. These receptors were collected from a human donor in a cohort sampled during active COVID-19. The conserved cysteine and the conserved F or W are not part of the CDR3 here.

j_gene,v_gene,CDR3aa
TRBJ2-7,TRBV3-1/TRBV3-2,ASSQDRLALEQY
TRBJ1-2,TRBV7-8,ASSPRSGLYYGYT
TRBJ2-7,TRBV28,ASGAAGYNDEQY
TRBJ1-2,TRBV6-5,ASRRTEAGGYT
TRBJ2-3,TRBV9,ASSYTGEFDTDTQY
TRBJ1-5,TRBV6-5,ASSFLRGGSPQH
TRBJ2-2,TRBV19,ASSIGGRATGELF
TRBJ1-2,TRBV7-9,ASTLEIYGYT
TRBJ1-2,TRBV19,ASSMDRRIVYGYT
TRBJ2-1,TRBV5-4,ANSLSANYNEQF
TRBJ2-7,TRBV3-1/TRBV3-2,ASSQGTSGSRSYEQY
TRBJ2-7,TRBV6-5,ASRGTGTGHYEQY
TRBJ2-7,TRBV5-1,ASSWRDGYEQY
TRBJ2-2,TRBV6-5,ASSSLEGRGGELF
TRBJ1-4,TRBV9,ASSVVSGGREKLF
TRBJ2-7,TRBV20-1,SASRTSGYEQY
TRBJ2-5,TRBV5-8,ASSLVRVNQETQY
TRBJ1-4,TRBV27,ASSLPPGTGGKLF
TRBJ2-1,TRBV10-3,AISERDIQYNEQF